The 18 T cell receptor beta chains listed next were all sequenced from one sample in a study of CD8 T cells in Susac syndrome. It was with random hexamers that about 0.45 to 1 ug RNA was reverse transcribed. TCRdb recomputed calls from the immunoSEQ multiplex PCR reads with MiXCR, one row per CDR3 protein. This table holds over 95,000 distinct CDR3 sequences, about 90% found once. The sequenced sample consisted of CD4+ T cells from PBMCs. These receptors came from a human donor in good health.

The chain links TRBV25-1 to TRBJ2-7; maybe TRBD1 (6 bases). The CDR3 runs 13 residues. V was trimmed by 8 bases and J by 3 bases, leaving 14 bases between them. The V gene's germline CDR1 is MGHDK and CDR2 SYGVNS. The CDR3 region is CASRAQDSYEQYF. The DNA for the CDR3 is TGTGCCAGCCGTGCCCAGGACAGCTACGAGCAGTACTTC.

The chain carries TRBV2 and TRBJ2-7; 7 bases are a match to TRBD2. This CDR3 spans 13 amino acids. V lost 7 bases, J lost 3 bases, and 6 bases stayed unmatched. Germline CDR1 reads SNHLY; CDR2 reads FYNNEI. CDR3 amino acids: CASNEGRVYEQYF. CDR3 nucleotide sequence: TGTGCCAGCAACGAAGGGAGGGTCTACGAGCAGTACTTC.

This chain uses TRBV30 with TRBJ2-1, with D perhaps matching TRBD2 (5 bases). Germline assignment: CDR1 GTSNPN and CDR2 SVGIG (reference sequence). Trimming pared 4 bases from V and 10 bases from J, leaving 14 bases between. The CDR3 covers 12 residues. The CDR3 is CAWTSRAREQFF. CDR3 in DNA: TGTGCCTGGACCTCGAGGGCCAGGGAGCAGTTCTTC.

The V call is TRBV29-1, the J call TRBJ2-1; TRBD2 is a possible D gene (5 bases). This CDR3 contains 16 residues. V was pared by 5 bases and J by 0 bases, with 17 bases between. Germline CDR1 is SQVTM and CDR2 is ANQGSEA. The CDR3 is CSVLGGVLSSYNEQFF. DNA for the CDR3: TGCAGCGTTCTCGGAGGTGTCTTGAGCTCCTACAATGAGCAGTTCTTC.

V and J are TRBV30 and TRBJ2-2, with TRBD2 matching 9 bases. The CDR3 is made up of 21 amino acids. With V trimmed by 1 base and J by 6 bases, 24 bases remained unmatched. The V gene's germline CDR1 is GTSNPN and CDR2 SVGIG (reference sequence). In nucleotides, the CDR3 is TGTGCCTGGAGTGCCCCCCGAAGGCCCGTGGTAGCGGGAGTCATCGCCGGGGAGCTGTTTTTT. Encoded protein: CAWSAPRRPVVAGVIAGELFF.

The V call is TRBV27, the J call TRBJ2-2, with D tentatively TRBD1 (6 bases). Deletions cut 5 bases from V and 5 bases from J, with 9 bases between. Germline V gene lookup returns CDR1 MNHEY and CDR2 SMNVEV (reference sequence). The CDR3 has 13 residues. The chain's CDR3 is CASSGQGTGELFF. DNA for the CDR3: TGTGCCAGCAGTGGTCAGGGGACCGGGGAGCTGTTTTTT.

The V and J genes are TRBV19 and TRBJ1-1; 8 positions agree with TRBD1. Germline-derived CDR1 and CDR2 are LNHDA and SQIVND (reference sequence). The CDR3 runs to 15 residues. Trimming cost V 3 bases and J 2 bases; bases outside gene matches: 5. CDR3 bases: TGTGCCAGTAGTATTCTTGGGACAGGTAACACTGAAGCTTTCTTT. This encodes CASSILGTGNTEAFF.

This clonotype appeared a few times. V gene TRBV5-1 combines with J gene TRBJ2-7, with D maybe TRBD2 (6 bases). The V end lost 4 bases, the J end lost 7 bases, and 18 bases lay between the germline ends. Germline loops: CDR1 SGHRS, CDR2 YFSETQ. This CDR3 contains 14 residues. The CDR3 spells CASSRDPNREEQYF. The CDR3 DNA is TGCGCCAGCAGCCGGGACCCTAACCGGGAGGAGCAGTACTTC.

The rearrangement joins TRBV20-1 to TRBJ2-2; D may match TRBD1 or TRBD2 (6 bases each). The CDR3 totals 15 residues. Trimming cost V 6 bases and J 7 bases, with 21 bases left between them. Looked up from germline, CDR1 is DFQATT and CDR2 is SNEGSKA (reference sequence). CDR3 in amino acids: CSAAPPTGAVGELFF. As DNA, the CDR3 is TGCAGTGCAGCCCCTCCAACGGGGGCCGTCGGGGAGCTGTTTTTT.

This chain connects TRBV28 to TRBJ1-1; D ambiguous. This CDR3 is 15 amino acids long. Trimming stripped 3 bases from V and 5 bases from J, with 16 bases between. CDR1 and CDR2 from the germline V gene are MDHEN and SYDVKM. CDR3 DNA sequence: TGTGCCAGCAGTTTCCCAGTAGGAGGGAGGACTGAAGCTTTCTTT. Encoded protein: CASSFPVGGRTEAFF.

The rearrangement links TRBV7-9 to TRBJ1-5; D gene uncertain. Trimming removed 5 bases at V and 0 bases at J, with 8 bases between. The CDR3 consists of 14 residues. Per the germline V gene, CDR1 is SEHNR and CDR2 is FQNEAQ (reference sequence). CDR3 DNA sequence: TGTGCCAGCAGCCTAAGCATTAGCAATCAGCCCCAGCATTTT. Encoded protein: CASSLSISNQPQHF.

This chain connects TRBV7-8 to TRBJ2-7, with D perhaps matching TRBD2 (6 bases). This CDR3 is built from 14 residues. V lost 3 bases and J 5 bases, leaving 14 bases between the germline ends. CDR1 and CDR2 from the germline V gene are SGHVS and FQNEAQ. The CDR3 DNA sequence: TGTGCCAGCAGCTTCCGGAGGGGTGGCCACGAGCAGTACTTC. The encoded protein is CASSFRRGGHEQYF.

The chain is built from TRBV19 and TRBJ2-7, with D hard to call. Germline-derived CDR1 and CDR2 are LNHDA and SQIVND (reference sequence). The CDR3 extends over 14 amino acids. V gave up 3 bases and J gave up 3 bases, with 12 bases separating them. The CDR3 here is CASSIVGNYYEQYF. CDR3 bases: TGTGCCAGTAGTATTGTTGGGAATTACTACGAGCAGTACTTC.

This sequence joins TRBV28 and TRBJ2-6; D remains ambiguous. The CDR3 spans 16 residues. The germline CDR1 and CDR2 sequences are MDHEN and SYDVKM. V was trimmed by 3 bases and J by 2 bases, leaving 11 bases between them. CDR3 DNA sequence: TGTGCCAGCAGTTTGCCTCAGGTTACTGGGGCCAACGTCCTGACTTTC. This gives the protein CASSLPQVTGANVLTF.

This chain uses TRBV7-2 with TRBJ1-5; D gene ambiguous. With 2 bases removed from V and 11 bases from J, the gap between germline ends came to 13 bases. The CDR3 length is 13 residues. From germline, CDR1 is SGHTA and CDR2 FQGNSA. The CDR3 DNA sequence: TGTGCCAGCAGCTTAAATTTATCCGGGGCCCAGCATTTT. Encoded protein: CASSLNLSGAQHF.

The V gene is TRBV4-3, the J gene TRBJ1-5; 7 bases map to TRBD1. After removal of 3 bases from V and 9 bases from J, the junction contained 5 bases not matched to a gene. Looked up from germline, CDR1 is LGHNA and CDR2 is YSLEER. The CDR3 has 13 residues. The CDR3, as DNA: TGCGCCAGCAGCCAGTCAAGGGGGCGGCCCCAGCATTTT. It translates to CASSQSRGRPQHF.

The chain joins TRBV5-4 to TRBJ2-5; weak D call: TRBD2 (6 bases). Trimming took off 9 bases at V and 2 bases at J, with 20 bases between the two ends. The CDR3 runs to 15 residues. Per the germline V gene, CDR1 is SGHNT and CDR2 is YYREEE (reference sequence). CDR3 nucleotide sequence: TGTGCCACTTCCCCGACCGGGACTTCACAAGAGACCCAGTACTTC. Translation: CATSPTGTSQETQYF.

This clonotype was recorded only once. The genes are TRBV7-2 and TRBJ2-1; the D gene is possibly TRBD2 (5 bases). Germline CDR1 SGHTA, CDR2 FQGNSA. V lost 5 bases and J 7 bases, leaving 9 bases between the germline ends. The CDR3 covers 12 residues. This chain's CDR3 is CASSAERNEQFF. In DNA form, the CDR3 reads TGTGCCAGCAGCGCCGAGCGGAATGAGCAGTTCTTC.